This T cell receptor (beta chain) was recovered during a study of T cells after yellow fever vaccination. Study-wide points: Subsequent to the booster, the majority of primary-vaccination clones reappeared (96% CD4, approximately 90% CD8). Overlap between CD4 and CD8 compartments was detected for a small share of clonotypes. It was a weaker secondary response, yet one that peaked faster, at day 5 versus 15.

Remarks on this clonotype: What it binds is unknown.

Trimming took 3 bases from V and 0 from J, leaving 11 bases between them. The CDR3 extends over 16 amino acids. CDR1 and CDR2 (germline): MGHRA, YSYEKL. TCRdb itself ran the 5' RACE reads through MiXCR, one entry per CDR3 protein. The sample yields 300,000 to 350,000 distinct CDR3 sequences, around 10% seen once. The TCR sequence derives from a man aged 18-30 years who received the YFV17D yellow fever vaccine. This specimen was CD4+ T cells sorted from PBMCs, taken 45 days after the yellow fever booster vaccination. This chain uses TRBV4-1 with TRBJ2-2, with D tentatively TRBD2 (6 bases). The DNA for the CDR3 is TGCGCCAGCAGCCACACGGGCGGGGCGAACACCGGGGAGCTGTTTTTT. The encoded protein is CASSHTGGANTGELFF.